One sample yielded the 21 T cell receptor beta chains listed below, sequenced in a study of T cell repertoires in cytomegalovirus infection. TCRdb reprocessed the reads with MiXCR, giving one entry per CDR3 protein. Here the sample spans around 210,000 distinct CDR3 sequences, approximately 6.7% being singletons. The sample was PBMCs. The receptors originated from a human donor in good health (CMV status not recorded). Some clones in this sample may be carry-over from other donors' samples.

Many counts were recorded for this clonotype. The chain uses TRBV29-1 and TRBJ2-5, with 9 bases matching TRBD1. The trim removed 3 bases at V and 4 bases at J, leaving 6 bases unmatched. CDR3 length: 14 residues. Looked up from germline, CDR1 is SQVTM and CDR2 is ANQGSEA. CDR3 bases: TGCAGCGTTGAGGACAGGGGTTTCGCAGAGACCCAGTACTTC. Translating gives CSVEDRGFAETQYF.

This clonotype showed up many times. This chain joins TRBV5-5 and TRBJ1-2; no definite D call. The CDR3 covers 16 residues. The germline CDR1 and CDR2 sequences are SGHKS and YYEKEE (reference sequence). The V end lost 0 bases, the J end lost 0 bases, and 12 bases lay between the germline ends. The CDR3 coding sequence is TGTGCCAGCAGCTTGGACGGACGGATTCCTAACTATGGCTACACCTTC. Translation gives CASSLDGRIPNYGYTF.

This clonotype has ten or more counts. V usage is TRBV7-2 and J usage is TRBJ1-4; D is undetermined. Per germline, CDR1 SGHTA and CDR2 FQGNSA. CDR3 length: 15 residues. V lost 2 bases to trimming and J lost 8 bases, with 15 bases between them. The CDR3 sequence is CASSLISPPGEKLFF. The CDR3, as DNA: TGTGCCAGCAGCTTAATAAGCCCCCCTGGGGAAAAACTGTTTTTT.

This clonotype was picked up many times. The chain has TRBV28 and TRBJ1-1; no clear D. V gave up 2 bases and J gave up 1 base, with 11 bases separating them. This CDR3 has 15 amino acids. Germline V gene sequence: CDR1 MDHEN, CDR2 SYDVKM. CDR3 bases: TGTGCCAGCAGTTTAACCGGATTCGGGAACACTGAAGCTTTCTTT. It encodes CASSLTGFGNTEAFF.

This clonotype was detected a few times. This clone may be a read error of a much larger clone one base away. This chain connects TRBV7-2 to TRBJ1-2; D unresolved. This CDR3 contains 12 residues. Germline assignment: CDR1 SGHTA and CDR2 FQGNSA. The CDR3 loop is CVSLGRNYGYTF. CDR3 nucleotides: TGTGTCAGCTTAGGACGGAACTATGGCTACACCTTC. Based on the CDR3 plus reference TRBV7-2 and TRBJ1-2, the full variable domain is GAGVSQSPSNKVTEKGKDVELRCDPISGHTALYWYRQSLGQGLEFLIYFQGNSAPDKSGLPSDRFSAERTGGSVSTLTIQRTQQEDSAVYLCVSLGRNYGYTFGSGTRLTVV.

The sample holds many counts of this clonotype. The chain has TRBV4-2 and TRBJ2-2; perhaps D is TRBD1 or TRBD2 (5 bases each). The CDR3 consists of 17 residues. In germline, CDR1 is LGHNA, CDR2 YNFKEQ. V dropped 0 bases and J dropped 2 bases, with 13 bases sitting between them. The CDR3 is CASSQEPTGANTGELFF. In DNA, the CDR3 is TGTGCCAGCAGCCAAGAGCCCACCGGGGCTAACACCGGGGAGCTGTTTTTT.

This clonotype occurred many times. The chain joins TRBV5-1 to TRBJ2-7; 7 positions match TRBD1. J was trimmed by 3 bases and V by 3 bases; bases with no gene match: 6. This CDR3 is built from 14 residues. Germline V gene data show CDR1 as SGHRS and CDR2 as YFSETQ. CDR3: CASSSTTGRYEQYF. The CDR3 nucleotides read TGCGCCAGCAGCTCGACGACAGGGCGCTACGAGCAGTACTTC.

At least ten counts were recorded for this clonotype. The chain is built from TRBV14 and TRBJ2-5, with 7 bases matching TRBD2. This CDR3 has 15 amino acids. Per the germline V gene, CDR1 is SGHDN and CDR2 is FVKESK. V was pared by 1 base and J by 7 bases, with 9 bases of the junction left unmatched. The CDR3 region is CASSQVAGDPGTQYF. In DNA, the CDR3 is TGTGCCAGCAGCCAAGTCGCGGGGGACCCGGGGACCCAGTACTTC. Drawing the rest from reference TRBV14 and TRBJ2-5, the complete variable domain is EAGVTQFPSHSVIEKGQTVTLRCDPISGHDNLYWYRRVMGKEIKFLLHFVKESKQDESGMPNNRFLAERTGGTYSTLKVQPAELEDSGVYFCASSQVAGDPGTQYFGPGTRLLVL.

This chain links TRBV24-1 with TRBJ1-5; D might be TRBD1 (5 bases). Germline V CDR1 and CDR2: KGHDR, SFDVKD. The CDR3 totals 15 residues. V was pared by 3 bases and J by 1 base, with 9 bases between. CDR3: CATSDRGFSNQPQHF. Written as DNA, the CDR3 is TGTGCCACCAGTGATCGGGGGTTCAGCAATCAGCCCCAGCATTTT.

The chain is built from TRBV30 and TRBJ1-4; D is uncertain. V was shortened by 3 bases and J by 8 bases, with 7 bases between the two germline ends. Germline CDR1 is GTSNPN and CDR2 is SVGIG (reference sequence). This CDR3 has 11 residues. CDR3 sequence reads: CAWRKGEKLFF. CDR3 DNA sequence: TGTGCCTGGAGGAAGGGCGAAAAACTGTTTTTT.

The sample holds many counts of this clonotype. The V gene is TRBV7-2, the J gene TRBJ2-5, with TRBD2 matching 7 bases. Germline V lookup: CDR1 SGHTA, CDR2 FQGNSA. The ends lost 3 bases at V and 5 bases at J; junction bases unmatched: 6. The CDR3 contains 14 residues. CDR3 residues: CASSFQRGGETQYF. CDR3 sequence (DNA): TGTGCCAGCAGCTTCCAGCGGGGAGGGGAGACCCAGTACTTC.

This clonotype was seen at least ten times. The V gene is TRBV20-1, the J gene TRBJ2-3; D may be TRBD2 (5 bases). The CDR3 length is 15 residues. Trimming removed 1 base from V and 0 bases from J, with 11 bases in between. CDR1 DFQATT and CDR2 SNEGSKA come from the germline V gene (reference sequence). The CDR3 DNA reads TGCAGTGCTAGAGCTCAAGCGGTTAGCACAGATACGCAGTATTTT. The encoded protein is CSARAQAVSTDTQYF.

This clonotype was observed at least ten times. This chain uses TRBV12-3 or TRBV12-4 with TRBJ1-2, with TRBD1 as a possible D gene (6 bases). The V gene lost 8 bases and the J gene lost 4 bases, with 23 bases spanning the gap. The CDR3 spans 16 residues. The CDR3 coding sequence is TGTGCCAGCGCCCACATACCACGGGGGGGGGCCTATGGCTACACCTTC. Its protein product is CASAHIPRGGAYGYTF.

Ten or more counts support this clonotype. The rearrangement links TRBV7-2 to TRBJ2-3; the D gene could be TRBD1 or TRBD2 (5 bases each). Germline loops: CDR1 SGHTA, CDR2 FQGNSA. Trimming removed 4 bases from V and 5 bases from J, with 16 bases in between. CDR3 length: 15 amino acids. DNA of the CDR3: TGTGCCAGCAGCTCCAGTGTAGGGGAGAGAGATACGCAGTATTTT. It specifies CASSSSVGERDTQYF.

This clonotype was seen repeatedly, ten times or more. The gene calls are TRBV6-2 or TRBV6-3 and TRBJ2-7; no definite D call. V was trimmed by 6 bases and J by 7 bases, leaving 16 bases between them. The CDR3 sequence is 13 residues long. The V gene's germline CDR1 is MNHEY and CDR2 SVGEGT. CDR3 sequence reads: CASRDGLRKEQYF. The DNA for the CDR3 is TGTGCCAGCAGAGACGGGTTGCGGAAAGAGCAGTACTTC.

This clonotype was picked up many times. J is TRBJ2-3 and V is TRBV7-2; 7 bases match TRBD2. CDR1 SGHTA and CDR2 FQGNSA come from the germline V gene. V gave up 5 bases and J gave up 6 bases; unmatched junction bases: 2. The CDR3 spans 12 residues. The CDR3 spells CASSRLADTQYF. CDR3 sequence (DNA): TGTGCCAGCAGCCGACTAGCTGATACGCAGTATTTT.

This clonotype was found many times. The chain uses TRBV5-6 and TRBJ2-5; TRBD1 might be the D (5 bases). The CDR3 sequence is 15 residues long. V was pared by 0 bases and J by 2 bases, with 11 bases between. Germline lookup yields CDR1 SGHDT and CDR2 YYEEEE. CDR3 sequence reads: CASSLAAAGQETQYF. The CDR3 DNA sequence: TGTGCCAGCAGCTTGGCCGCGGCAGGGCAAGAGACCCAGTACTTC.

The chain is built from TRBV11-2 and TRBJ1-1; D remains ambiguous. Germline V gives CDR1 SGHAT, CDR2 FQNNGV. CDR3 length: 12 amino acids. Trimming left V 7 bases short and J 8 bases short, with 14 bases between. The CDR3 loop reads CASIPDPHEAFF. CDR3 in DNA: TGTGCCAGCATCCCGGACCCTCACGAAGCTTTCTTT.

This clonotype was counted ten times or more. The chain combines TRBV15 with TRBJ2-2; D remains ambiguous. V lost 0 bases, J lost 1 base, and 6 bases lay in between. There are 15 residues in the CDR3. The germline CDR1 and CDR2 sequences are LNHNV and YYDKDF (reference sequence). In DNA, the CDR3 is TGTGCCACCAGCAGAGATAATAGGAACACCGGGGAGCTGTTTTTT. Amino acid sequence: CATSRDNRNTGELFF.

This clonotype was seen ten or more times. This chain links TRBV5-6 with TRBJ1-5; D is unresolved. The CDR3 runs to 14 residues. Trimming pared 0 bases from V and 7 bases from J, leaving 11 bases between. CDR1 SGHDT and CDR2 YYEEEE come from the germline V gene. CDR3 residues: CASSLGPSIQPQHF. As DNA, the CDR3 is TGTGCCAGCAGCTTGGGCCCGAGTATCCAGCCCCAGCATTTT.

This clonotype occurred many times. CDR3 in amino acids: CASSYLAGGETQYF. In DNA, the CDR3 is TGTGCCAGCAGTTACCTAGCGGGGGGCGAGACCCAGTACTTC. This chain connects TRBV6-2 or TRBV6-3 to TRBJ2-5; 11 positions match TRBD2. Germline CDR1 is MNHEY and CDR2 is SVGEGT. J lost 5 bases, V lost 2 bases, and 1 base had no gene match. The CDR3 loop spans 14 amino acids.